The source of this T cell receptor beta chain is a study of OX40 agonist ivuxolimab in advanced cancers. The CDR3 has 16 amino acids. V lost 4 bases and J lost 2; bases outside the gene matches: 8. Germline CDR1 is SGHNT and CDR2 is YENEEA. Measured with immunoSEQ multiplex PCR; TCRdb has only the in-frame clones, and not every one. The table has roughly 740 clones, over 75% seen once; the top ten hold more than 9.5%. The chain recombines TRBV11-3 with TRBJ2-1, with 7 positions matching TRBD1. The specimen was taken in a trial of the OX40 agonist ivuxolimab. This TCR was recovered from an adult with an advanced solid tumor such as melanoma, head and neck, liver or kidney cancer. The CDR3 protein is CASSSLGTVAYNEQFF. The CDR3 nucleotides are TGTGCCAGCAGCTCGCTTGGGACAGTAGCCTACAATGAGCAGTTCTTC.